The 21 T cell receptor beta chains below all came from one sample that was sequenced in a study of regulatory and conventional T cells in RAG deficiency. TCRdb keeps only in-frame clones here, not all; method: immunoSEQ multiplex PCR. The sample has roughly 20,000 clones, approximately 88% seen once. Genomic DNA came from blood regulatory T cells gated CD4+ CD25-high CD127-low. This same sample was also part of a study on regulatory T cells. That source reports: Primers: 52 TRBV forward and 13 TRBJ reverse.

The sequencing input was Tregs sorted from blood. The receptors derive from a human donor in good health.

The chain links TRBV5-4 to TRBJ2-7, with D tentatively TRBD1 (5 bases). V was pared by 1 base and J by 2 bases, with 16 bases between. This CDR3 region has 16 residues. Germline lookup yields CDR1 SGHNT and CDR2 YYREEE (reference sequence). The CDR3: CASSLLALTVPYEQYF. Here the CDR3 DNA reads TGTGCCAGCAGCTTGCTGGCTTTGACAGTCCCCTACGAGCAGTACTTC.

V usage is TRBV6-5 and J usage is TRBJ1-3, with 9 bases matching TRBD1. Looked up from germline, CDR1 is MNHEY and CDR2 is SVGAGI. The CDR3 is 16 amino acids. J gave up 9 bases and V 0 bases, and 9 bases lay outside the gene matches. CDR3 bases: TGTGCCAGCAGTTACTCCTGGACAGGGGCCAGGAGCACCATATATTTT. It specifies CASSYSWTGARSTIYF.

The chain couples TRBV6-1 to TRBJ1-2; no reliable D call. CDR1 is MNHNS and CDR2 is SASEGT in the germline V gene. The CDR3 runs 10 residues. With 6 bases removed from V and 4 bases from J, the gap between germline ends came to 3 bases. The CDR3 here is CASRSYGYTF. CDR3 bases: TGTGCCAGCAGATCCTATGGCTACACCTTC.

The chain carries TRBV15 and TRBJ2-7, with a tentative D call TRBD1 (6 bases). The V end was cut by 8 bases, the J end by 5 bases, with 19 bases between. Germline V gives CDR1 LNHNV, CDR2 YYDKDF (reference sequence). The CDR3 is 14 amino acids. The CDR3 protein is CATSHRATGDEQYF. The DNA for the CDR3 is TGTGCCACCTCCCACAGGGCTACTGGGGACGAGCAGTACTTC.

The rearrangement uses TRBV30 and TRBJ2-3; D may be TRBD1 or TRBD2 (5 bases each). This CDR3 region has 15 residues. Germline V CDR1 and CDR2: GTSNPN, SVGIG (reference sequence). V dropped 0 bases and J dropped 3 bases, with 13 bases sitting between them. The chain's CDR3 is CAWSVRGGGTDTQYF. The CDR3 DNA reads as TGTGCCTGGAGTGTAAGAGGTGGGGGTACAGATACGCAGTATTTT.

The CDR3 spells CASSENRNQPQHF. CDR3 DNA sequence: TGTGCCAGCAGTGAGAACAGAAATCAGCCCCAGCATTTT. J is TRBJ1-5 and V is TRBV6-1; D gene uncertain. Germline V gene data show CDR1 as MNHNS and CDR2 as SASEGT. With 3 bases removed from V and 4 bases from J, the gap between germline ends came to 7 bases. The CDR3 loop spans 13 amino acids.

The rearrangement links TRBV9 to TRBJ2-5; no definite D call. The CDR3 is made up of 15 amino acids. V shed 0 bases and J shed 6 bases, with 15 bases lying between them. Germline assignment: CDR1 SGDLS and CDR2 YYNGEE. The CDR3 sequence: CASSVGGSQSQTQYF. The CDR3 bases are TGTGCCAGCAGCGTAGGAGGCTCCCAAAGCCAGACCCAGTACTTC.

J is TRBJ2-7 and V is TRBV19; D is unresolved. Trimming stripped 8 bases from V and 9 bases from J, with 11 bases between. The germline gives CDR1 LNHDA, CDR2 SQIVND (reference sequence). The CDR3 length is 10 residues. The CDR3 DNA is TGTGCCAGTGGAGAGACGGTGCAGTACTTC. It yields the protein CASGETVQYF.

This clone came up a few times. The CDR3 here is CASSLGQGFGETQYF. CDR3 DNA sequence: TGTGCCAGCAGCTTAGGGCAGGGCTTTGGAGAGACCCAGTACTTC. V and J are TRBV11-2 and TRBJ2-5; D may be TRBD1 (5 bases). Germline loops: CDR1 SGHAT, CDR2 FQNNGV. The CDR3 length is 15 residues. V was trimmed by 1 base and J by 4 bases, leaving 13 bases between them. The whole variable domain, filled in from reference TRBV11-2 and TRBJ2-5, reads EAGVAQSPRYKIIEKRQSVAFWCNPISGHATLYWYQQILGQGPKLLIQFQNNGVVDDSQLPKDRFSAERLKGVDSTLKIQPAKLEDSAVYLCASSLGQGFGETQYFGPGTRLLVL.

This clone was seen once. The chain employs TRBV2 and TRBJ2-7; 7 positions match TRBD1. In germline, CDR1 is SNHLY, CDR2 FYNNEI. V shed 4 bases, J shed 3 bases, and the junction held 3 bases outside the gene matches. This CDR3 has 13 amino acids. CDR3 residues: CASSGGQNYEQYF. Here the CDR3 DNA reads TGTGCCAGCAGTGGGGGACAGAACTACGAGCAGTACTTC. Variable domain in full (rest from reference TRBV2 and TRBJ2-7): EPEVTQTPSHQVTQMGQEVILRCVPISNHLYFYWYRQILGQKVEFLVSFYNNEISEKSEIFDDQFSVERPDGSNFTLKIRSTKLEDSAMYFCASSGGQNYEQYFGPGTRLTVT.

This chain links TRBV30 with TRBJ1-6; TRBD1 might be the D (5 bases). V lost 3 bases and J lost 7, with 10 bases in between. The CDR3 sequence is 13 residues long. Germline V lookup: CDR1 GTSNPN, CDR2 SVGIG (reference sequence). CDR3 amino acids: CAWRPGPNSPLHF. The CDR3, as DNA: TGTGCCTGGAGACCGGGACCAAATTCACCCCTCCACTTT.

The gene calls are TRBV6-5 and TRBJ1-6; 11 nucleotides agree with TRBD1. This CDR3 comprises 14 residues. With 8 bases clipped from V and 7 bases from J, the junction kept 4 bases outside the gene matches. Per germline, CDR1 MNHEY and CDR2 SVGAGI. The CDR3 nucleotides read TGTGCCAGCGTCCGGACAGGGGGCAATTCACCCCTCCACTTT. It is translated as CASVRTGGNSPLHF.

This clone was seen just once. The CDR3 is CASSVQGRYEQYF. CDR3 coding DNA: TGTGCCAGCAGTGTACAGGGCCGATACGAGCAGTACTTC. The chain joins TRBV6-1 to TRBJ2-7; D perhaps matches TRBD1 (6 bases). This CDR3 has 13 residues. Germline CDR1 MNHNS, CDR2 SASEGT. The V gene lost 4 bases and the J gene lost 4 bases, with 11 bases spanning the gap.

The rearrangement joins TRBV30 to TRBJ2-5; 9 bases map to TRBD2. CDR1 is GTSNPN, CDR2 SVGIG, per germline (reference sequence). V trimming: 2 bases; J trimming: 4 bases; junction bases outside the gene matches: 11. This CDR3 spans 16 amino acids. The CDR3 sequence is CAWSFSGSSLRETQYF. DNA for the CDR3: TGTGCCTGGAGTTTTAGCGGGAGCTCGTTGAGAGAGACCCAGTACTTC.

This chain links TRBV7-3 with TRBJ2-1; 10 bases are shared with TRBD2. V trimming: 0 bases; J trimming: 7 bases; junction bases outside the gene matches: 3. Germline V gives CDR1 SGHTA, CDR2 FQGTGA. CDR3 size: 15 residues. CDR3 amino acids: CASSLTSGRWNEQFF. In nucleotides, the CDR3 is TGTGCCAGCAGCTTAACTAGCGGGAGGTGGAATGAGCAGTTCTTC.

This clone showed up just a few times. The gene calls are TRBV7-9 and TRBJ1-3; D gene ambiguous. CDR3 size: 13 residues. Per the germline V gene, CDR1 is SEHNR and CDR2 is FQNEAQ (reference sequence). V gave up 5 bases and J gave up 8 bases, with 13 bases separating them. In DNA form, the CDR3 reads TGTGCCAGCAGCCTAGGTAGTGGGGACACCATATATTTT. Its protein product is CASSLGSGDTIYF.

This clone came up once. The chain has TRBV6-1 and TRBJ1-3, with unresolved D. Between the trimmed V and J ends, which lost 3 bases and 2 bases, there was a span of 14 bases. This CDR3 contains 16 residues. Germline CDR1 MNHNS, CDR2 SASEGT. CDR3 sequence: CASSDPLRGTGNTIYF. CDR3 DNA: TGTGCCAGCAGTGACCCCCTCCGGGGAACTGGAAACACCATATATTTT.

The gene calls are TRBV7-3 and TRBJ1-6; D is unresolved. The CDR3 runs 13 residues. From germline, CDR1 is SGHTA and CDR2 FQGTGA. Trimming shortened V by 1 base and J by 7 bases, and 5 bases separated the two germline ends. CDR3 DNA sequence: TGTGCCAGCAGCTTAAAAGGGAATTCACCCCTCCACTTT. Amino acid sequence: CASSLKGNSPLHF.

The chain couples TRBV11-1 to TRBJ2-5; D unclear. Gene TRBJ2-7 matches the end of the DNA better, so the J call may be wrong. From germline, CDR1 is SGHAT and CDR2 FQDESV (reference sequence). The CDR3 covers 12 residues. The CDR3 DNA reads TGTGCCAGCAGCTTAAGGGCATACGAGCAGTACTTC. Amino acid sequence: CASSLRAYEQYF.

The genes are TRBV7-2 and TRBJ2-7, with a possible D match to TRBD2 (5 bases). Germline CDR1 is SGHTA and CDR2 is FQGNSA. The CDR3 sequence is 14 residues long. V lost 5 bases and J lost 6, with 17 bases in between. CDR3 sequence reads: CASSLPTPGGEQYF. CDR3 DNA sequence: TGTGCCAGCAGCCTACCCACCCCCGGAGGCGAGCAGTACTTC.

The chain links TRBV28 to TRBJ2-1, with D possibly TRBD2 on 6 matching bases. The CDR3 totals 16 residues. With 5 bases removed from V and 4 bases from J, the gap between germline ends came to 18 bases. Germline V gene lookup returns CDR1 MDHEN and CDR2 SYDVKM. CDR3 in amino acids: CASSDTAGLMYNEQFF. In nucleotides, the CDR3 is TGTGCCAGCAGTGACACAGCGGGTCTCATGTACAATGAGCAGTTCTTC.